A selection of T cell receptor beta chains follows, all from one sample in a study of OX40 agonist ivuxolimab in advanced cancers. TCRdb keeps only in-frame clones here, not all; method: immunoSEQ multiplex PCR. The table includes more than 45,000 clones, about 88% detected once. The sample here was CD4+ or CD8+ T cells sorted from blood, taken in a trial of the OX40 agonist ivuxolimab. The receptors shown here come from an adult with an advanced solid tumor such as melanoma, head and neck, liver or kidney cancer. Each CDR3 is given with its conserved first and last residue. A D gene is named only where the DNA matches it firmly. Size is omitted from some rows. Given values are once, few, many or a class for expanded clones.

-,TRBV6-1,-,TRBJ1-5,TGTGCCAGCAGCCCAATGGACACCAGCAATCAGCCCCAGCATTTT,CASSPMDTSNQPQHF
-,TRBV6-5,-,TRBJ2-1,TGTGCCAGCAGTTCTCCAGGGTCTGAGCAGTTCTTC,CASSSPGSEQFF
-,TRBV28,-,TRBJ2-3,TGTGCCAGCAGTCCAGGGAGAGGGGTGTTGACAGATACGCAGTATTTT,CASSPGRGVLTDTQYF
-,TRBV6-1,-,TRBJ2-1,TGTGCCAGCAGTGAATATGCGTTCGTGGGCCTCCTAAGGTCTGGCAATGAGCAGTTCTTC,CASSEYAFVGLLRSGNEQFF
-,TRBV5-6,-,TRBJ1-2,TGTGCCAGCAGCTTGGTTTCCCGAACGCATGGCTACACCTTC,CASSLVSRTHGYTF
TRBD1,TRBV7-2,few,TRBJ1-2,TGTGCCAGCAGCATTAGCGCAGGGGGATCTAACTATGGCTACACCTTC,CASSISAGGSNYGYTF
TRBD1,TRBV7-8,-,TRBJ1-3,TGTGCCAGCAGCTTAGGACAGGGCCCTGGAAACACCATATATTTT,CASSLGQGPGNTIYF
TRBD1,TRBV18,-,TRBJ2-1,TGTGCCAGCTCACCGGCCAGGACAGGAGCCTACAATGAGCAGTTCTTC,CASSPARTGAYNEQFF
-,TRBV10-3,once,TRBJ2-6,TGTGCCATCAGTGACCGGAGGGACACCCCTTTAGGCGGGGCCAACGTCCTGACTTTC,CAISDRRDTPLGGANVLTF
-,TRBV18,-,TRBJ1-6,TGTGCCAGCTCACCACTTAGTGGGCAGGGGAGTTCACCCCTCCACTTT,CASSPLSGQGSSPLHF
-,TRBV4-2,few,TRBJ2-7,TGTGCCAGCAGCCAAGGACCAGGGCTAGGGGGCTACGAGCAGTACTTC,CASSQGPGLGGYEQYF
-,TRBV18,-,TRBJ1-2,TGTGCCAGCTCACCAGAAGGACACCGTAACTATGGCTACACCTTC,CASSPEGHRNYGYTF
TRBD2,TRBV30,-,TRBJ2-3,TGTGCCTGGAGTCCCCCAGCGGGAGGGGGGAGAAGAGATACGCAGTATTTT,CAWSPPAGGGRRDTQYF
-,TRBV2,once,TRBJ1-2,TGTGCCAGCAGTGAACGGGCAGGGAGAGGCTACACCTTC,CASSERAGRGYTF
-,TRBV5-1,-,TRBJ1-1,TGCGCCAGCAGCTTCTCGGGGAACACTGAAGCTTTCTTT,CASSFSGNTEAFF
-,TRBV5-6,-,TRBJ2-5,TGTGCCAGCAACTGGGGGGGCGGGAGTGAAGAGACCCAGTACTTC,CASNWGGGSEETQYF
-,TRBV21-1,once,TRBJ1-1,TGTGCCAGCCCCACAGGGAACACTGAAGCTTTCTTT,CASPTGNTEAFF
TRBD1,TRBV25-1,-,TRBJ1-5,TGTGCCAGCCGGGGACAGGGCAATCAGCCCCAGCATTTT,CASRGQGNQPQHF
-,TRBV5-1,-,TRBJ2-1,TGCGCCAGCAGCCCCCCAGGGCGCTCCTACAATGAGCAGTTCTTC,CASSPPGRSYNEQFF
-,TRBV30,-,TRBJ1-5,TGTGCCTGGAGTGTATGGTCAGAGAACAATCAGCCCCAGCATTTT,CAWSVWSENNQPQHF
-,TRBV5-5,-,TRBJ2-7,TGTGCCAGCAGTGTAGACAGGTCCTACGAGCAGTACTTC,CASSVDRSYEQYF
-,TRBV13,-,TRBJ2-1,TGTGCCAGCAGCTTAGGGTTAGGGACCCGCTTTAGGAATGAGCAGTTCTTC,CASSLGLGTRFRNEQFF
-,TRBV7-6,-,TRBJ2-1,TGTGCCAGCAGCTTCGGAACCGTCTTGAATGAGCAGTTCTTC,CASSFGTVLNEQFF
-,TRBV11-2,-,TRBJ1-2,TGTGCCAGCAGCCGAACAGGGTATGGCTACACCTTC,CASSRTGYGYTF
-,TRBV5-4,-,TRBJ2-3,TGTGCCAGCAGTCTTCGACAGACAGATACGCAGTATTTT,CASSLRQTDTQYF
-,TRBV9,-,TRBJ2-2,TGTGCCAGCAGCGTAGGCCCCACCGGGGAGCTGTTTTTT,CASSVGPTGELFF
TRBD1,TRBV30,-,TRBJ2-3,TGTGCCTGGAGGCCCACAGGGGCGGCTACGCAGTATTTT,CAWRPTGAATQYF
TRBD1,TRBV2,-,TRBJ1-1,TGTGCCAGCAAGGAGGACAGGGTGTACACTGAAGCTTTCTTT,CASKEDRVYTEAFF
-,TRBV2,few,TRBJ1-1,TGTGCCAGCAGTCTCATGAACACTGAAGCTTTCTTT,CASSLMNTEAFF
TRBD1,TRBV7-9,-,TRBJ1-1,TGTGCCAGCAGCATCACACAGGGGGCGACTGAAGCTTTCTTT,CASSITQGATEAFF
TRBD1,TRBV28,-,TRBJ1-1,TGTGCCAGCAGGGGGCCAGGGGGTCTAACTGAAGCTTTCTTT,CASRGPGGLTEAFF
-,TRBV6-1,-,TRBJ1-2,TGTGCCAGCAGTGAAGCATGGGACACCTATGGCTACACCTTC,CASSEAWDTYGYTF
-,TRBV9,-,TRBJ1-4,TGTGCCAGCAGCGTAGGGTACAGGGTGGGTGAAAAACTGTTTTTT,CASSVGYRVGEKLFF